A single sample is the source of the 3 T cell receptor beta chains below, sequenced in a study of CD8 T cells in Susac syndrome. An amount of RNA that ranged from about 0.45 to 1 ug was reverse transcribed with random hexamers. Via MiXCR, TCRdb re-called the immunoSEQ multiplex PCR reads, giving one row per CDR3 protein. This table has hundreds of thousands of distinct CDR3 sequences, 80% to 90% appearing once. Sequenced: CD8+ T cells from PBMCs. The receptor source for this set is a human donor with multiple sclerosis.

This clonotype was picked up a small number of times. The chain carries TRBV6-1 and TRBJ1-1; D possibly corresponds to TRBD1 (5 bases). V was cut by 6 bases and J by 4 bases, with 15 bases left in between. The CDR3 is 14 residues long. The germline V gene encodes CDR1 MNHNS and CDR2 SASEGT. The CDR3 region has the DNA TGTGCCAGCAGCCCGTTAAGGGGTATCACTGAAGCTTTCTTT. It specifies CASSPLRGITEAFF.

The gene calls are TRBV6-5 and TRBJ1-4, with 8 positions matching TRBD1. The CDR3 runs to 14 residues. Unmatched junction bases numbered 4, after V lost 2 bases and J lost 8 bases. In germline, CDR1 is MNHEY, CDR2 SVGAGI. DNA for the CDR3: TGTGCCAGCAGTTACGCAGGGGGCGGAGAAAAACTGTTTTTT. Protein: CASSYAGGGEKLFF.

The chain is built from TRBV29-1 and TRBJ2-1; the D is unclear. Germline CDR1 SQVTM, CDR2 ANQGSEA. Trimming left V 3 bases short and J 2 bases short, with 5 bases between. The CDR3 sequence is 12 residues long. The CDR3 here is CSVDLTYNEQFF. In nucleotides, the CDR3 is TGCAGCGTTGACCTTACCTACAATGAGCAGTTCTTC.